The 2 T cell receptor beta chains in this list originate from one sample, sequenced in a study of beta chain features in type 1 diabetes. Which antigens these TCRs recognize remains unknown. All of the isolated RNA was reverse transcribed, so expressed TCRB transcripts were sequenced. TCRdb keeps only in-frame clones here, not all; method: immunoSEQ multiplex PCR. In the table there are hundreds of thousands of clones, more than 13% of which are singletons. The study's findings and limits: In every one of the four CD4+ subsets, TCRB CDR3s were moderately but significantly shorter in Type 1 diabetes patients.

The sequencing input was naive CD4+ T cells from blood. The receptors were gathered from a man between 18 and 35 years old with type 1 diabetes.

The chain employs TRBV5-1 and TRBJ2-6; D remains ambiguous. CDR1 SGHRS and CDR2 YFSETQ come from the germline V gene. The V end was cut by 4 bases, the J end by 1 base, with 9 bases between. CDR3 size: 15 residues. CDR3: CASSTLGSGANVLTF. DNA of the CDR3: TGCGCCAGCAGCACCCTTGGTTCTGGGGCCAACGTCCTGACTTTC.

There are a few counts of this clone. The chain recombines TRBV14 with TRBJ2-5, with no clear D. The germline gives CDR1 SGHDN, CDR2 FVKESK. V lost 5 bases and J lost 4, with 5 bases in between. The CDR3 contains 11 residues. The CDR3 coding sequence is TGTGCCAGCAGCACCCTAGAGACCCAGTACTTC. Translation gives CASSTLETQYF.